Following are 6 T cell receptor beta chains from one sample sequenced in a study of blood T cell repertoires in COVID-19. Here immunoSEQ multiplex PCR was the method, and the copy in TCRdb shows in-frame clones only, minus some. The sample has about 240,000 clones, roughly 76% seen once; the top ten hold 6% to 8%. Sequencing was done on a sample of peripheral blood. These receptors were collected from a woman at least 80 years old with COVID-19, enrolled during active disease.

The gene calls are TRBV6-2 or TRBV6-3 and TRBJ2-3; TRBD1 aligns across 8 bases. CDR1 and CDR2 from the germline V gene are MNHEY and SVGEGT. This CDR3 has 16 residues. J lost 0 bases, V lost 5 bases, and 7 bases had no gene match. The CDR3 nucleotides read TGTGCCAGCAGTGATATCAGGGGGCAGAGCACAGATACGCAGTATTTT. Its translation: CASSDIRGQSTDTQYF.

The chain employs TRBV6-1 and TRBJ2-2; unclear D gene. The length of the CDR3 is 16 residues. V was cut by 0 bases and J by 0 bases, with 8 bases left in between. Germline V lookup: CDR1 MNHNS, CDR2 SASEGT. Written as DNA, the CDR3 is TGTGCCAGCAGTGAAGCGGCATTTTCGAACACCGGGGAGCTGTTTTTT. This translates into CASSEAAFSNTGELFF.

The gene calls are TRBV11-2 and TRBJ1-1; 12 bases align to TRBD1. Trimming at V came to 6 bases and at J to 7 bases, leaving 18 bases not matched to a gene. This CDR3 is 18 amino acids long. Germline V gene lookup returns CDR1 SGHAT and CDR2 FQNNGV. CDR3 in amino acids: CASSLNSIRGTGGIEAFF. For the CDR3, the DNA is TGTGCCAGCAGTCTGAATAGTATTAGGGGGACAGGGGGCATTGAAGCTTTCTTT.

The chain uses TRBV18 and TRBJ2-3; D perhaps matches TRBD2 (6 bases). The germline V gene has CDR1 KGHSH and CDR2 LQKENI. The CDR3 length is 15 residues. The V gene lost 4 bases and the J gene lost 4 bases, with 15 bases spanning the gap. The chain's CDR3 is CASSQGLPSADTQYF. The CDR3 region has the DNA TGTGCCAGCTCACAGGGACTGCCGTCGGCAGATACGCAGTATTTT.

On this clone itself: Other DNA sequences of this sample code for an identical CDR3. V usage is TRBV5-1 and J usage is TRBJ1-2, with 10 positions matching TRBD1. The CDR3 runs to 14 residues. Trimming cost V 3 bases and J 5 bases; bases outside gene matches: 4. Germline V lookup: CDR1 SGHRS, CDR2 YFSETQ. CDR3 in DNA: TGCGCCAGCAGCTCCTCGGGACAGGGGTATGGCTACACCTTC. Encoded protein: CASSSSGQGYGYTF.

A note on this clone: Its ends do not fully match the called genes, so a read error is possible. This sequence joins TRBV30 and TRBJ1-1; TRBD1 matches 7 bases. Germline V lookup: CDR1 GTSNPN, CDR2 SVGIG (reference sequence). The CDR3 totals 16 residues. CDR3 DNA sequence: TGTGCCTGGAAGCCCCCGACAGGGCCGTTGAATACTGAAGCTTTCTTT. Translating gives CAWKPPTGPLNTEAFF.